A selection of T cell receptor beta chains follows, all from one sample in a study of regulatory T cells in long-lasting Graves disease. TCRdb processed the multiplex PCR reads anew with MiXCR; each CDR3 protein has one entry. This sample has roughly 380,000 distinct CDR3 sequences, with roughly a sixth found just once. Sample: peripheral blood mononuclear cells (PBMCs), taken at new diagnosis, from a patient treated with antithyroid drugs. The source of these receptors is a female donor with Graves disease. Both conserved end residues are part of each CDR3. The D gene is left open where the match is weak. Some rows mark clone size as missing; the rest say once, few, many or name a class of expanded clone.

j_gene	abundance	d_gene	v_gene	CDR3aa	CDR3nt
TRBJ1-5	NA	TRBD1	TRBV20-1	CSAQRTGASNQPQHF	TGCAGTGCCCAAAGGACAGGGGCGAGCAATCAGCCCCAGCATTTT
TRBJ2-3	many	TRBD2	TRBV14	CASSHVGLAALWDTQYF	TGTGCCAGCAGCCACGTCGGACTAGCGGCGTTGTGGGATACGCAGTATTTT
TRBJ2-3	once	NA	TRBV19	CASTPDRRRRAFF	TGTGCCAGCACCCCAGATCGTCGCAGAAGGGCGTTCTTT
TRBJ2-3	many	NA	TRBV20-1	CSARRQGTSTDTQYF	TGCAGTGCTAGGCGGCAGGGGACGAGCACAGATACGCAGTATTTT
TRBJ2-7	many	TRBD2	TRBV12-5	CARHGASGSNPYEQYF	TGTGCCCGCCATGGGGCTAGCGGGAGTAATCCCTACGAGCAGTACTTC
TRBJ2-5	many	TRBD1	TRBV28	CASSPGQGIDTQYF	TGTGCCAGCAGTCCTGGACAGGGGATCGATACCCAGTACTTC
TRBJ1-5	few	NA	TRBV2	CASSVFQENQPQHF	TGTGCCAGCAGTGTCTTTCAGGAGAATCAGCCCCAGCATTTT
TRBJ2-5	few	NA	TRBV7-9	CASSLAERRETQYF	TGTGCCAGCAGCTTAGCCGAAAGAAGGGAGACCCAGTACTTC
TRBJ1-2	many	NA	TRBV12-3/TRBV12-4	CASSSWTANYGYTF	TGTGCCAGCAGTTCCTGGACAGCCAACTATGGCTACACCTTC
TRBJ2-7	NA	NA	TRBV6-2/TRBV6-3	CASRYLLAASYEQYF	TGTGCCAGCAGATACCTCCTGGCAGCCTCCTACGAGCAGTACTTC
TRBJ1-1	few	NA	TRBV4-3	CASSQDPRNRNTEAFF	TGCGCCAGCAGCCAAGATCCTCGGAACCGGAACACTGAAGCTTTCTTT
TRBJ2-7	NA	TRBD1	TRBV20-1	CSARDKGAHTGQYF	TGCAGTGCTAGAGATAAGGGGGCCCATACGGGGCAGTACTTC
TRBJ2-3	many	TRBD2	TRBV27	CASSANPGTSGSLAPDTQYF	TGTGCCAGCAGTGCGAACCCCGGGACTAGCGGGAGTTTGGCCCCAGATACGCAGTATTTT
TRBJ2-2	NA	NA	TRBV6-1	CASSDFVNTWELFF	TGTGCCAGCAGTGATTTTGTTAACACCTGGGAGCTGTTTTTT
TRBJ2-2	many	TRBD2	TRBV7-6	CASSSTSGGTGELFF	TGTGCCAGCAGCTCCACTAGCGGCGGCACCGGGGAGCTGTTTTTT
TRBJ2-1	few	NA	TRBV7-9	CASSRQGERSSYNEQFF	TGTGCCAGCAGCCGCCAGGGTGAGCGGAGCTCCTACAATGAGCAGTTCTTC
TRBJ2-1	many	TRBD2	TRBV9	CASSVGVGIAGDSYNEQFF	TGTGCCAGCAGCGTAGGGGTGGGGATAGCGGGAGACTCCTACAATGAGCAGTTCTTC
TRBJ2-1	NA	TRBD1	TRBV5-6	CASSFPGQGRNEQFF	TGTGCCAGCAGCTTCCCGGGACAGGGAAGGAATGAGCAGTTCTTC
TRBJ1-1	many	NA	TRBV9	CASSGGRAGRADTEAFF	TGTGCCAGCAGCGGAGGTAGGGCCGGTCGGGCTGACACTGAAGCTTTCTTT
TRBJ2-2	NA	NA	TRBV12-3/TRBV12-4	CASSPRGATGELFF	TGTGCCAGCAGTCCTCGGGGAGCCACCGGGGAGCTGTTTTTT
TRBJ2-7	many	NA	TRBV20-1	CSAPDRTYEQYF	TGCAGTGCTCCAGACCGGACCTACGAGCAGTACTTC
TRBJ1-2	many	TRBD1	TRBV7-2	CASTGTAVYGYTF	TGTGCCAGCACCGGGACAGCAGTTTATGGCTACACCTTC
TRBJ1-2	many	TRBD1	TRBV6-1	CASSVMTGGRGYTF	TGTGCCAGCAGCGTTATGACAGGGGGTCGTGGCTACACCTTC
TRBJ1-1	many	TRBD1	TRBV24-1	CATSDSRTGNTEAFF	TGTGCCACCAGTGATTCCAGGACAGGGAACACTGAAGCTTTCTTT
TRBJ2-3	many	TRBD2	TRBV20-1	CSARPLAGASTDTQYF	TGCAGTGCTAGACCGCTAGCGGGGGCCAGCACAGATACGCAGTATTTT
TRBJ2-7	many	NA	TRBV28	CASSTGRTGRGLAHYEQYF	TGTGCCAGCAGCACCGGCAGGACAGGGAGGGGACTAGCCCACTACGAGCAGTACTTC
TRBJ2-7	few	TRBD2	TRBV7-6	CASSLTSGFTYEQYF	TGTGCCAGCAGCTTGACTAGCGGATTCACCTACGAGCAGTACTTC
TRBJ2-1	NA	TRBD1	TRBV7-9	CATGWDGTGGINEQFF	TGTGCCACCGGGTGGGACGGGACAGGAGGAATCAATGAGCAGTTCTTC
TRBJ2-2	NA	TRBD2	TRBV12-3/TRBV12-4	CASSGGGANTGELFF	TGTGCCAGCAGTGGCGGGGGGGCTAACACCGGGGAGCTGTTTTTT
TRBJ2-5	many	NA	TRBV11-2	CASSLAKETQYF	TGTGCCAGCAGCTTAGCTAAGGAGACCCAGTACTTC
TRBJ1-1	many	NA	TRBV5-1	CASSLSPRGGTEAFF	TGCGCCAGCAGCTTGTCCCCTCGGGGGGGGACTGAAGCTTTCTTT
TRBJ2-7	many	NA	TRBV20-1	CSARPDGNYEQYF	TGCAGTGCTAGACCTGACGGAAACTACGAGCAGTACTTC
TRBJ2-1	many	TRBD1	TRBV28	CASSGGQGVSYNEQFF	TGTGCCAGCAGCGGCGGACAGGGAGTGTCCTACAATGAGCAGTTCTTC
TRBJ2-7	many	TRBD1	TRBV7-9	CASSLADRGAYEQYF	TGTGCCAGCAGCTTAGCGGACAGGGGGGCCTACGAGCAGTACTTC
TRBJ2-4	NA	NA	TRBV12-3/TRBV12-4	CASSTVGIAKNIQYF	TGTGCCAGCAGCACTGTGGGTATAGCCAAAAACATTCAGTACTTC
TRBJ2-5	many	NA	TRBV14	CASSLDRATAQYF	TGTGCCAGCAGCCTCGACAGAGCAACGGCCCAGTACTTC
TRBJ2-2	few	NA	TRBV28	CASSFYSVGSDPNTGELFF	TGTGCCAGCAGTTTTTATTCGGTTGGGTCGGACCCTAACACCGGGGAGCTGTTTTTT
TRBJ2-3	NA	TRBD1	TRBV11-3	CASSLRTGLSTDTQYF	TGTGCCAGCAGCTTGCGGACAGGGTTGAGCACAGATACGCAGTATTTT
TRBJ2-6	many	TRBD1	TRBV12-3/TRBV12-4	CASSSSRTGDGANVLTF	TGTGCCAGCAGTTCCAGCCGGACAGGGGACGGGGCCAACGTCCTGACTTTC
TRBJ1-1	many	TRBD1	TRBV5-1	CASSLDRGNTEAFF	TGCGCCAGCAGCTTAGACAGGGGGAACACTGAAGCTTTCTTT
TRBJ2-7	many	NA	TRBV11-2	CASSLAGVHEQYF	TGTGCCAGCAGCTTAGCAGGCGTCCACGAGCAGTACTTC